Described below is a single TCR beta chain sequence and its context. The antigen is unknown. The sample comes from a study of molecular identifiers for immune sequencing clone quantification. Regarding the study as a whole: For highly expanded clones, sizes could be underestimated when identical TCR molecules share a barcode. Clonotypes surpassing 20 RNA copies contained over 99% of effector molecules, versus under 1% in naive cells.

V was pared by 5 bases and J by 3 bases, with 10 bases of the junction left unmatched. The germline V gene has CDR1 MNHEY and CDR2 SMNVEV (reference sequence). CDR3 length equals 16 residues. TCRdb recomputed calls from the PCR reads with MiXCR, one row per CDR3 protein. The sample has about 510,000 distinct CDR3 sequences; about 20% are singletons. Sorting defined naive CD8 T cells as CD8+CD4-CCR7+CD45RA+. This sequence joins TRBV27 and TRBJ1-1, with TRBD1 identical over 9 bases. The clonotype comes from a human donor in good health. Some libraries in this study had Jurkat cell RNA spiked in. Sequencing used naive CD8+ T cells from blood, with Jurkat cell RNA spiked in. As for subset: FACS-sorted CD8+CD4-CCR7+CD45RA+ naive T cells. CDR3 nucleotide sequence: TGTGCCAGCAGTCCCCACCCGGGACAGGGAGACACTGAAGCTTTCTTT. Protein sequence: CASSPHPGQGDTEAFF.